This T cell receptor beta chain was found in a study of blood T cell repertoires in COVID-19. Study overall: From the United States, Italy and Spain came samples of acute and convalescent COVID-19. The cDNA or gDNA used as material had been derived from T cells, B-cell-depleted T cells, or PBMCs.

In the original processing: Estimated nucleated cell counts came from reference gene primer amplification. The repertoire was sequenced with immunoSEQ multiplex PCR; TCRdb's copy has only in-frame clones and lacks some. The V and J calls and the clone size are those of that table, but D and trimming were determined from the DNA. The sample carries roughly 43,000 clones, 75% to 90% recorded once. CDR3 size: 16 residues. Germline V gives CDR1 LNHDA, CDR2 SQIVND (reference sequence). The ends lost 2 bases at V and 7 bases at J; junction bases unmatched: 11. This chain connects TRBV19 to TRBJ2-1; 7 bases map to TRBD2. This TCR came from a man between 60 and 75 years old with active COVID-19. The sample taken for sequencing was peripheral blood. CDR3 bases: TGTGCCAGTAGTATAACAGCGGGGTGGGCCCTGAATGAGCAGTTCTTC. Protein: CASSITAGWALNEQFF. The full variable domain, its missing parts supplied by reference TRBV19 and TRBJ2-1, is DGGITQSPKYLFRKEGQNVTLSCEQNLNHDAMYWYRQDPGQGLRLIYYSQIVNDFQKGDIAEGYSVSREKKESFPLTVTSAQKNPTAFYLCASSITAGWALNEQFFGPGTRLTVL.